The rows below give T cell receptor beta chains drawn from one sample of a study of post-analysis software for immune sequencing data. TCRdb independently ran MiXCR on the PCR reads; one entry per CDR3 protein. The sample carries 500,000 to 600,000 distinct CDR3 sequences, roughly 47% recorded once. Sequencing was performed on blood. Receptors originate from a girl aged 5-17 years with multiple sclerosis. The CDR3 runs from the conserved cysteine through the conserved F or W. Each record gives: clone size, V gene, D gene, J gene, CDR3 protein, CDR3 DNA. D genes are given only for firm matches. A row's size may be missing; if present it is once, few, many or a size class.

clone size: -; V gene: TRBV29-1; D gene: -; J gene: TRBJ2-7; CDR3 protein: CSVEGGPQQYF; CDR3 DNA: TGCAGCGTTGAAGGGGGCCCACAGCAGTACTTC
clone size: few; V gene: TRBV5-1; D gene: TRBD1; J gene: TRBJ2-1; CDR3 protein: CASSRTGTLGDNEQFF; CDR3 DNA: TGCGCCAGCAGCCGGACAGGAACCCTTGGGGACAATGAGCAGTTCTTC
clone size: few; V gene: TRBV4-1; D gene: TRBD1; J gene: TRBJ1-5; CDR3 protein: CASSQEQGYYQPQHF; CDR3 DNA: TGCGCCAGCAGTCAAGAACAGGGGTACTATCAGCCCCAGCATTTT
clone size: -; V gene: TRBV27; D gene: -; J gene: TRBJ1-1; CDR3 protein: CASRQPNTEAFF; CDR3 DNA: TGTGCCAGCAGACAGCCGAACACTGAAGCTTTCTTT
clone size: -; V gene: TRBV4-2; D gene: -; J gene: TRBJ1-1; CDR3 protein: CASSQASLGTEAFF; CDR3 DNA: TGTGCCAGCAGCCAAGCGTCTCTAGGCACTGAAGCTTTCTTT
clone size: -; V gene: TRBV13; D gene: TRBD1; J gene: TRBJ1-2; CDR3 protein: CASSWDRAGYTF; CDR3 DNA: TGTGCCAGCAGCTGGGACAGGGCTGGCTACACCTTC
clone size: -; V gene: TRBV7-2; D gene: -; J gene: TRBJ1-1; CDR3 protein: CASSPLAEAFF; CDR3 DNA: TGTGCCAGCAGCCCCTTAGCTGAAGCTTTCTTT
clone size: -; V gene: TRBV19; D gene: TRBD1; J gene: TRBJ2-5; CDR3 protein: CASSTQGQGLETQYF; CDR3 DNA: TGTGCCAGTAGTACCCAAGGACAGGGCCTAGAGACCCAGTACTTC
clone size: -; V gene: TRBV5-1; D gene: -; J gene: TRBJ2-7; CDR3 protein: CASSFEQGRSYEQYF; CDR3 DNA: TGCGCCAGCAGCTTCGAACAGGGTCGCTCCTACGAGCAGTACTTC
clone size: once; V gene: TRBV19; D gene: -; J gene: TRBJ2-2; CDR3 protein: CASKDSGPNTGELFF; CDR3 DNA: TGTGCCAGTAAAGACAGCGGCCCGAACACCGGGGAGCTGTTTTTT
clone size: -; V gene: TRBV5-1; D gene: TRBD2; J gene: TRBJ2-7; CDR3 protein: CASSPESGAGVNEQYF; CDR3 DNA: TGCGCCAGCAGCCCGGAGTCGGGAGCGGGAGTTAACGAGCAGTACTTC
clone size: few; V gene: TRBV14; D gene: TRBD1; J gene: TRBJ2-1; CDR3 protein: CASSPTGDPYNEQFF; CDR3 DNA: TGTGCCAGCAGCCCGACAGGGGACCCCTACAATGAGCAGTTCTTC
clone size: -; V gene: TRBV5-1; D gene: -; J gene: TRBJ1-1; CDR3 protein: CASSLEVSMNTEAFF; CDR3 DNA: TGCGCCAGCAGCTTGGAGGTCAGTATGAACACTGAAGCTTTCTTT
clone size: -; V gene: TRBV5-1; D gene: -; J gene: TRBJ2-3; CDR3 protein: CASSSVDYTQYF; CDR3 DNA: TGCGCCAGCAGCTCCGTGGACTATACGCAGTATTTT
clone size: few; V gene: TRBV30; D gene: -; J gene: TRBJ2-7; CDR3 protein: CAWSRAGPYEQYF; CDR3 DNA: TGTGCCTGGAGTCGGGCAGGCCCATACGAGCAGTACTTC
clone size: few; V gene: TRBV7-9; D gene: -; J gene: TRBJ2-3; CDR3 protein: CASSSIGTDTQYF; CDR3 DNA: TGTGCCAGCAGCTCCATAGGTACAGATACGCAGTATTTT
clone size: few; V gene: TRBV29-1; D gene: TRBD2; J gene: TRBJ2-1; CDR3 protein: CSVGTSGTNERFF; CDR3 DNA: TGCAGCGTCGGGACTAGCGGGACCAATGAGCGGTTCTTC
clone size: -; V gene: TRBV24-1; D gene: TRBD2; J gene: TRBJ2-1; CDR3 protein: CATSDPGLAGEEQFF; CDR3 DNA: TGTGCCACCAGTGATCCGGGACTAGCGGGAGAGGAGCAGTTCTTC
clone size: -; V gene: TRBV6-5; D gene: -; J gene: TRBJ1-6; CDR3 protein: CASSYSGGESSSPLHF; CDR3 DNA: TGTGCCAGCAGTTACTCCGGGGGCGAATCTAGTTCACCCCTCCACTTT
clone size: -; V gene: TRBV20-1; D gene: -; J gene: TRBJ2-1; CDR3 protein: CSARLTGRSYNEQFF; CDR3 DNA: TGCAGTGCTAGATTAACGGGGAGGTCCTACAATGAGCAGTTCTTC
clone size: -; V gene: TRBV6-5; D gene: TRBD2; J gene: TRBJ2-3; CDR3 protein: CASSPLAEGGTDTQYF; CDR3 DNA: TGTGCCAGCAGTCCGCTAGCGGAGGGTGGCACAGATACGCAGTATTTT
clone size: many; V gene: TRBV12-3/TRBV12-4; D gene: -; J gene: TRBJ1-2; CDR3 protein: CASSFWTDGYTF; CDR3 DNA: TGTGCCAGCAGTTTTTGGACGGATGGCTACACCTTC
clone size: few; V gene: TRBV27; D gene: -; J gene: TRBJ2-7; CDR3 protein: CASSSSLIYEQYF; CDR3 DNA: TGTGCCAGCAGTTCTTCACTCATCTACGAGCAGTACTTC
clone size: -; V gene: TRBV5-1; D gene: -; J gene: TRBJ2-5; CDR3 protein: CASRYATSLETQYF; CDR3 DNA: TGCGCCAGCAGATACGCGACTAGTTTGGAGACCCAGTACTTC
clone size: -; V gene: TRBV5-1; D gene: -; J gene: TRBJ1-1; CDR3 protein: CASSLWGMDTEAFF; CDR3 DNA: TGCGCCAGCAGCTTGTGGGGGATGGACACTGAAGCTTTCTTT
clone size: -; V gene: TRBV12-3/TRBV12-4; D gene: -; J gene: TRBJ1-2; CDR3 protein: CALGGTGGGYTF; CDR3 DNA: TGTGCGCTAGGGGGAACAGGAGGTGGCTACACCTTC
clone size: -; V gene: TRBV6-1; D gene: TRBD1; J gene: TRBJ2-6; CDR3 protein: CASLPTGGAGANVLTF; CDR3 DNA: TGTGCCAGCTTACCTACAGGGGGCGCAGGGGCCAACGTCCTGACTTTC
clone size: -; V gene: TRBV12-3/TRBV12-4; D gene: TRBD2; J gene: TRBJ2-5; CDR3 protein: CASTPELAGYQETQYF; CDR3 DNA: TGTGCCAGCACCCCGGAACTAGCGGGTTACCAAGAGACCCAGTACTTC
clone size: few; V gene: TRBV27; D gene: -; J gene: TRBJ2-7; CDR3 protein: CASSRAGHYEQYF; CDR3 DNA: TGTGCCAGCTCCAGGGCGGGCCACTACGAGCAGTACTTC
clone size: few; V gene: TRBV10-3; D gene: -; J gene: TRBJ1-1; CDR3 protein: CAISEGPDYTEAFF; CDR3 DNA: TGTGCCATCAGTGAAGGGCCAGACTACACTGAAGCTTTCTTT
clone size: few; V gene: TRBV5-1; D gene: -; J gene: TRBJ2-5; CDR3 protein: CASSVGVTETQYF; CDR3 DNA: TGCGCCAGCAGCGTGGGAGTGACGGAGACCCAGTACTTC
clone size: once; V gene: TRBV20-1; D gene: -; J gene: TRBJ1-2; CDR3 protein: CSARIQAGGYTF; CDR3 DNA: TGCAGTGCTAGAATACAGGCCGGGGGCTACACCTTC
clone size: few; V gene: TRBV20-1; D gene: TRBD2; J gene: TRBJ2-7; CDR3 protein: CSARLTTGTTNYEQYF; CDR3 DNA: TGCAGTGCTAGACTTACGACCGGGACTACCAACTACGAGCAGTACTTC
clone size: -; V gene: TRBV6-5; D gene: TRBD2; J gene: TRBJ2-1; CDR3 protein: CASRAGGPEFF; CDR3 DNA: TGTGCCAGCCGAGCGGGAGGGCCGGAGTTCTTC
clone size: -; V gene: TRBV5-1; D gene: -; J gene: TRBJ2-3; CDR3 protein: CASSLSYRVTDTQYF; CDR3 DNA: TGCGCCAGCAGCTTATCCTACAGGGTCACAGATACGCAGTATTTT
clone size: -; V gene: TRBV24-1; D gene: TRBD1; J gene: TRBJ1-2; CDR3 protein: CATQGQGNGYTF; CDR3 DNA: TGTGCCACCCAGGGACAGGGGAATGGCTACACCTTC
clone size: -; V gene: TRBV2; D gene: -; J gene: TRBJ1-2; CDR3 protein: CASSEALVTNYGYTF; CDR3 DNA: TGTGCCAGCAGTGAAGCGCTTGTCACCAACTATGGCTACACCTTC
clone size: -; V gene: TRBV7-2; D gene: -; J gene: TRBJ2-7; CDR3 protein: CASSQMTGYEQYF; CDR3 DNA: TGTGCCAGCAGCCAGATGACAGGCTACGAGCAGTACTTC
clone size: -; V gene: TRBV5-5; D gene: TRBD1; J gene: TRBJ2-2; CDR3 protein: CASSRDRVVGTGELFF; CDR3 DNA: TGTGCCAGCAGCCGGGACAGGGTAGTGGGCACCGGGGAGCTGTTTTTT
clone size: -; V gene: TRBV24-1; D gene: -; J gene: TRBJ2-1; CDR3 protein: CTTSDFGGAENNEQFF; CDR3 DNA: TGTACCACCAGTGATTTTGGAGGGGCAGAAAACAATGAGCAGTTCTTC
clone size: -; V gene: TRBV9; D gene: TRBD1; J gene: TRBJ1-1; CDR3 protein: CASSVETGVAEAFF; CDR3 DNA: TGTGCCAGCAGCGTAGAAACAGGGGTGGCTGAAGCTTTCTTT
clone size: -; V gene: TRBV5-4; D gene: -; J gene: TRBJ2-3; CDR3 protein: CASSSLPPTQYF; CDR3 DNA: TGTGCCAGCAGCTCCCTTCCTCCGACGCAGTATTTT
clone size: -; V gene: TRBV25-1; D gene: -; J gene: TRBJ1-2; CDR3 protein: CASSGVGSYGYTF; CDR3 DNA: TGTGCCAGCAGTGGGGTAGGCAGCTATGGCTACACCTTC
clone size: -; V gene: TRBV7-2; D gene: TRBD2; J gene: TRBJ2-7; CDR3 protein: CASSFGQRGGLNEQYF; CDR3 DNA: TGTGCCAGCAGCTTCGGCCAGCGGGGGGGCCTCAACGAGCAGTACTTC
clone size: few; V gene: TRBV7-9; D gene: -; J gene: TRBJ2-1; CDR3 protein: CATDPNEQFF; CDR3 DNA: TGTGCCACGGACCCCAATGAGCAGTTCTTC
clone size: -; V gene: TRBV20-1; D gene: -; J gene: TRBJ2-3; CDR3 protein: CSAASRSGGDTDTQYF; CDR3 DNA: TGTAGTGCCGCCTCCCGGAGTGGAGGGGACACAGATACGCAGTATTTT
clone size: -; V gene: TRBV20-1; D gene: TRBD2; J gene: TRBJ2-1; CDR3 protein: CSANKRGSYNEQFF; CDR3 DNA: TGCAGTGCGAACAAGCGGGGGTCCTACAATGAGCAGTTCTTC
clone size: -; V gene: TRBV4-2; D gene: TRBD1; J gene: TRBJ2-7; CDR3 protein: CAGSQDGQGSYEQYF; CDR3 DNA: TGTGCCGGCAGCCAAGATGGACAGGGCTCCTACGAGCAGTACTTC
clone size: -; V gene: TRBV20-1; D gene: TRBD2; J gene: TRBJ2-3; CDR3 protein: CSAISSGGATDTQYF; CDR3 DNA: TGCAGTGCCATCTCTAGCGGGGGGGCAACAGATACGCAGTATTTT
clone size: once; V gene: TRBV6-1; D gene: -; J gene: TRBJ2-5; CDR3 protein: CASSGSRLGGETQYF; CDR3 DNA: TGTGCCAGCAGTGGGAGCAGGCTGGGAGGAGAGACCCAGTACTTC
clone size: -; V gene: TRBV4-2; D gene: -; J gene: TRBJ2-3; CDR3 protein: CASSQVSTDTQYF; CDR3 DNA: TGTGCCAGCAGCCAGGTTAGCACAGATACGCAGTATTTT
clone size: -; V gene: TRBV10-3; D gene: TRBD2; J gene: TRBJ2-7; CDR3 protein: CAISDMVAGEGEQYF; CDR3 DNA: TGTGCCATCAGTGATATGGTAGCGGGAGAAGGCGAGCAGTACTTC
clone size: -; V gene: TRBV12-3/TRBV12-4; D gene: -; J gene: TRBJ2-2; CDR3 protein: CASEKRDTRELFF; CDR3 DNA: TGTGCCAGCGAAAAGCGGGACACCCGGGAGCTGTTTTTT
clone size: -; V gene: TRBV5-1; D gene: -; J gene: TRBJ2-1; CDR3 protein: CASSLVATRSYNEQFF; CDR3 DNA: TGCGCCAGCAGCTTGGTGGCCACCCGCTCCTACAATGAGCAGTTCTTC
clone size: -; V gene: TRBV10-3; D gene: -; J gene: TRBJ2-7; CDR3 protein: CAISEPGDSLSYEQYF; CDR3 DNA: TGTGCCATCAGTGAGCCTGGAGACAGTCTCTCCTACGAGCAGTACTTC